The TCR beta chain described here comes from a study of blood T cell repertoires in COVID-19. Sequenced by immunoSEQ multiplex PCR; TCRdb stores in-frame clones only, minus some. The sample includes approximately 160,000 clones, about 85% of them seen just once. CDR3 length: 15 amino acids. V was clipped by 5 bases and J by 3 bases, with 14 bases between them. Germline CDR1 reads SGHAT; CDR2 reads FQNNGV. Sequencing used peripheral blood. This receptor was obtained from a woman aged 55-70 years with COVID-19, enrolled during active disease. The rearrangement joins TRBV11-2 to TRBJ1-3, with D perhaps TRBD1 (5 bases). The CDR3 spells CASSPGVRGGNTIYF. CDR3 sequence (DNA): TGTGCCAGCAGCCCGGGGGTCCGGGGTGGAAACACCATATATTTT.